This TCR beta chain was sequenced in a study of blood T cell repertoires in COVID-19 (dated by TCRdb to about 2020). Some background on the complete study: Collaborator samples came from the United States, Italy and Spain and covered acute and convalescent phases of COVID-19. The sample metadata nearly always contained a de-identified subject ID, COVID-19 status, age in years and sex. Deeply sampled blood TCRbeta repertoires from subjects exposed to, actively infected with, or recovered from COVID-19 were included in the dataset. The material from the prospective study consisted of cDNA or gDNA derived from T cells, B-cell-depleted T cells, or PBMCs. Where HLA class I and class II types were available, the types were taken from metadata supplied by the sample provider, not from assay-based typing. Samples were obtained from the ongoing ImmuneRACE study (first 160 participants) and from 1,254 subjects provided by 6 global collaborators. A freely available public database, intended as a resource for researchers studying the immune response to SARS-CoV-2, is where the repertoires were released.

The CDR1 and CDR2 encoded by the germline V gene (reference sequence) are LGHDT and YNNKEL. Measured from the cysteine to the phenylalanine, the CDR3 is 13 residues long. Only the CDR3 portion is preserved as DNA: 39 bases, with reading frame beginning at the first base. A distance of 13 bases separates the germline ends of V and J, which lose 1 base and 9 bases respectively. With respect to this clone: Its binding antigen is unknown. The sample holds no much larger clone one base away, and base qualities are not on file.

TCRbeta CDR3 regions were amplified from genomic DNA using the immunoSEQ Assay, a bias-controlled multiplex PCR. In the paper's pipeline: The number of nucleated cells in each sample was estimated by amplification of reference gene primers within the assay. Sequence reads were collapsed and filtered to measure the absolute abundance of every unique TCRbeta CDR3 rearrangement. For each sample, productive Simpson clonality was calculated by taking the square root of Simpson's diversity index across productive rearrangements. Held by TCRdb, this immuneACCESS table contains in-frame sequences only and omits some clones. Under half of the omission traces to an unresolved V gene where checked; the cause of the rest is unknown. V and J calls and clone size are copied from that table; D and trimming were computed from the DNA. The sample contains about 240,000 clones, around 82% of them found a single time. The top ten constitute about 4.4% of the sample.

Collaborating institutions collected whole blood in K2EDTA tubes following their own protocols. Collaborator samples were shipped for TCRbeta analysis as frozen whole blood, isolated PBMCs, or DNA extracted from either sample type. General findings and caveats noted by the study authors: Clinical and demographic metadata were provided uncurated, with the amount varying by source and participant.

Here the chain combines TRBV3-1 (or the pseudogene TRBV3-2) and TRBJ2-7; no D gene call is confident. The sequenced sample was peripheral blood. The TCR originated in a woman between 65 and 79 years old with acute or convalescent COVID-19. DNA sequence: TGTGCCAGCAGCCAAGGAAACCTCTTCGGGCAGTACTTC. It translates as CASSQGNLFGQYF.